This T cell receptor (beta chain) was identified during a study of blood T cell repertoires in COVID-19. Study details: Italy, Spain and the United States were the sources of the convalescent and acute COVID-19 samples. PBMCs, B-cell-depleted T cells, or T cells provided the cDNA or gDNA that made up the material.

Authors' methods: Estimates of nucleated cell counts were drawn from the amplification of reference gene primers. Sequencing used immunoSEQ multiplex PCR; TCRdb keeps in-frame clones, though not all of them. D and trimming come from the DNA, and the V and J calls and clone size come from that table. The sample contains some 190,000 clones, under 90% of which appear only once. This CDR3 comprises 15 residues. V dropped 1 base and J dropped 2; count of bases not matched to a gene: 5. Germline V gene data show CDR1 as SGHRS and CDR2 as YFSETQ. The sequenced material came from peripheral blood. The rearrangement links TRBV5-1 to TRBJ2-5, with 7 bases lining up with TRBD1. The TCR originated in an elderly woman with active or convalescent COVID-19. In nucleotides, the CDR3 is TGCGCCAGCAGCTTGATTTTCAGGGGGCAAGAGACCCAGTACTTC. It specifies CASSLIFRGQETQYF. Drawing the rest from reference TRBV5-1 and TRBJ2-5, the complete variable domain is KAGVTQTPRYLIKTRGQQVTLSCSPISGHRSVSWYQQTPGQGLQFLFEYFSETQRNKGNFPGRFSGRQFSNSRSEMNVSTLELGDSALYLCASSLIFRGQETQYFGPGTRLLVL.